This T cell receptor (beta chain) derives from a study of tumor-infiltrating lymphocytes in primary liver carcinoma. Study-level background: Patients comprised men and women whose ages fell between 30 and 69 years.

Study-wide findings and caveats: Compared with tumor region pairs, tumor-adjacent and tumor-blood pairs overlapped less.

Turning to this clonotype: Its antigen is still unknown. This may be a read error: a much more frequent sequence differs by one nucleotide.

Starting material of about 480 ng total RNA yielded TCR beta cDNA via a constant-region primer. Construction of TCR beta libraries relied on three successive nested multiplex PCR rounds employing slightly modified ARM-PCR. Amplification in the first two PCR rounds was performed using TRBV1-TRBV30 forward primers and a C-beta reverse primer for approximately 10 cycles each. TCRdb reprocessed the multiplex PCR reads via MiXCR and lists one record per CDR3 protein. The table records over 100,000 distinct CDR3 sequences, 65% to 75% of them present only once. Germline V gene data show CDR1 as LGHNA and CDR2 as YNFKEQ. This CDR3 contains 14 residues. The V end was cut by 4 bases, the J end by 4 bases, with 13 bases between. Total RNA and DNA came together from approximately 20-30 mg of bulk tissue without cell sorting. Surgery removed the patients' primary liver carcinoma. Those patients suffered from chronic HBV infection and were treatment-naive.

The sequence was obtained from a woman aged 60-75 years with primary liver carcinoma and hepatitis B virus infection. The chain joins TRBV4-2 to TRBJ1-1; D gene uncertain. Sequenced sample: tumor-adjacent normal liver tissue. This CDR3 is CASSPASQVTEAFF. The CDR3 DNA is TGTGCCAGCAGCCCTGCGTCGCAGGTCACTGAAGCTTTCTTT.